These 24 T cell receptor beta chains were sequenced from one sample in a study of cytomegalovirus exposure and HLA in healthy donors. Use of 60 Vbeta and 13 Jbeta primers characterized the PCR. Sequencing was performed with immunoSEQ multiplex PCR; in TCRdb, only in-frame clones are kept and a portion is missing. The repertoire consists of 150,000 to 200,000 clones, with roughly 84% occurring once and the leading ten covering roughly 1.2%. Sample: PBMCs. The receptors come from a boy under 10 years old in good health and CMV-seronegative.

The chain joins TRBV27 to TRBJ2-7; TRBD2 matches 13 bases. With V trimmed by 9 bases and J by 3 bases, 2 bases remained unmatched. The germline V gene has CDR1 MNHEY and CDR2 SMNVEV (reference sequence). CDR3 length equals 13 residues. This chain's CDR3 is CASRTSGSYEQYF. For the CDR3, the DNA is TGTGCCAGTCGGACTAGCGGGAGCTACGAGCAGTACTTC.

Written as DNA, the CDR3 is TGTGCCAGCAGTTCGTTTAGGACAAGGTCTAATGAAAAACTGTTTTTT. Translating it yields CASSSFRTRSNEKLFF. The V call is TRBV6-5, the J call TRBJ1-4; a possible D gene is TRBD1 (5 bases). CDR1 is MNHEY and CDR2 is SVGAGI in the germline V gene. CDR3 length equals 16 residues. V was cut by 4 bases and J by 3 bases, with 15 bases left in between.

The rearrangement uses TRBV6-5 and TRBJ1-4, with D unclear. Germline V gives CDR1 MNHEY, CDR2 SVGAGI. Trimming took 5 bases from V and 6 from J, leaving 10 bases between them. The CDR3 covers 13 residues. This CDR3 is CASSPRRDEKLFF. DNA of the CDR3: TGTGCCAGCAGTCCGCGACGGGATGAAAAACTGTTTTTT.

This chain connects TRBV19 to TRBJ1-1; D possibly corresponds to TRBD1 (5 bases). This CDR3 is built from 15 residues. Germline V gives CDR1 LNHDA, CDR2 SQIVND (reference sequence). V was shortened by 7 bases and J by 1 base, with 16 bases between the two germline ends. The CDR3 protein is CASKREGPGNTEAFF. CDR3 in DNA: TGTGCCAGTAAAAGGGAGGGGCCCGGGAACACTGAAGCTTTCTTT.

With respect to this clone: Because the CDR3's place on the DNA is in doubt, the DNA is left out and the CDR3 is given as listed by TCRdb. The chain is built from TRBV6-6 and TRBJ2-1; TRBD2 is the table's D call, not checked against the DNA. The CDR3 adds up to 12 amino acids, both ends counted. Germline V gene data show CDR1 as MNHNY and CDR2 as SVGAGI (reference sequence). The CDR3 region is CASSSSVNEQFF.

The chain carries TRBV5-4 and TRBJ1-2; 10 nucleotides agree with TRBD1. J lost 1 base, V lost 0 bases, and 6 bases had no gene match. CDR1 is SGHNT, CDR2 YYREEE, per germline (reference sequence). The CDR3 has 17 amino acids. CDR3 sequence reads: CASSLGTGGFGNYGYTF. For the CDR3, the DNA is TGTGCCAGCAGCTTGGGGACAGGGGGGTTTGGTAACTATGGCTACACCTTC.

The chain employs TRBV5-1 and TRBJ2-3; no reliable D call. With 0 bases removed from V and 6 bases from J, the gap between germline ends came to 8 bases. CDR3 size: 13 residues. CDR1 is SGHRS and CDR2 is YFSETQ in the germline V gene. The DNA for the CDR3 is TGCGCCAGCAGCTTGGGGAGCCATGATACGCAGTATTTT. Translated, it gives CASSLGSHDTQYF.

The rearrangement links TRBV30 to TRBJ1-2; D remains ambiguous. The germline V and J ends were trimmed by 3 bases and 12 bases, with 20 bases remaining between them. Germline CDR1 reads GTSNPN; CDR2 reads SVGIG (reference sequence). The CDR3 contains 13 residues. The DNA of the CDR3 is TGTGCCTGGAGATTGTACCCCCAGGATATTGACACCTTC. Translating gives CAWRLYPQDIDTF.

V gene TRBV29-1 combines with J gene TRBJ1-3; 9 nucleotides agree with TRBD1. V shed 4 bases and J 2 bases; nucleotides not matched to a gene: 6. Germline assignment: CDR1 SQVTM and CDR2 ANQGSEA. The CDR3 consists of 15 residues. The CDR3 nucleotides are TGCAGCGTTGCCCAGGGACAGGGCGCTGGAAACACCATATATTTT. Its translation: CSVAQGQGAGNTIYF.

V gene TRBV7-2 combines with J gene TRBJ2-7; TRBD2 aligns across 12 bases. CDR1 SGHTA and CDR2 FQGNSA come from the germline V gene. With V trimmed by 1 base and J by 2 bases, 3 bases remained unmatched. The CDR3 totals 16 residues. The CDR3 loop reads CASSLEGTSGPYEQYF. CDR3 coding DNA: TGTGCCAGCAGCTTAGAAGGGACTAGCGGGCCCTACGAGCAGTACTTC.

The genes are TRBV9 and TRBJ1-2; maybe TRBD1 (5 bases). Deletions cut 2 bases from V and 4 bases from J, with 15 bases between. CDR1 is SGDLS, CDR2 YYNGEE, per germline. The CDR3 has 15 amino acids. The CDR3 DNA reads TGTGCCAGCAGCGTCGCAGGGTTTCCGGTCTATGGCTACACCTTC. Its translation: CASSVAGFPVYGYTF.

This clone was seen a few times. The V and J genes are TRBV6-5 and TRBJ2-2; perhaps TRBD1 as D (5 bases). The CDR3 runs to 16 residues. The germline CDR1 and CDR2 sequences are MNHEY and SVGAGI. Trimming shortened V by 0 bases and J by 3 bases, and 11 bases separated the two germline ends. CDR3 nucleotides: TGTGCCAGCAGTTACTCGAGTGGACATGACACCGGGGAGCTGTTTTTT. The encoded protein is CASSYSSGHDTGELFF.

On this clone: One end of the junction varies from germline; a read error may be responsible. The V gene is TRBV5-6, the J gene TRBJ1-5; a weak D match, TRBD1 (5 bases). The CDR3 is made up of 15 amino acids. Germline-derived CDR1 and CDR2 are SGHDT and YYEEEE. The CDR3: CASSLLGALNQPQHF. CDR3 nucleotide sequence: TGTGCCAGTAGCTTGTTAGGGGCCCTTAATCAGCCCCAGCATTTT.

This clone is a singleton in its sample. The rearrangement links TRBV6-6 to TRBJ2-7, with D maybe TRBD2 (6 bases). The CDR3 totals 16 residues. The V gene's germline CDR1 is MNHNY and CDR2 SVGAGI (reference sequence). V was cut by 6 bases and J by 4 bases, with 22 bases left in between. CDR3 in amino acids: CASSRPGRDSQYEQYF. In DNA form, the CDR3 reads TGTGCCAGCAGCAGACCAGGACGGGACTCCCAGTACGAGCAGTACTTC.

J is TRBJ1-2 and V is TRBV9; maybe TRBD1 (6 bases). The CDR3 loop spans 17 amino acids. Trimming removed 1 base from V and 3 bases from J, with 19 bases in between. Germline CDR1 is SGDLS and CDR2 is YYNGEE. CDR3 region: CASSVTGAMGADYGYTF. The CDR3 DNA reads as TGTGCCAGCAGCGTAACCGGAGCCATGGGGGCTGACTATGGCTACACCTTC.

V is TRBV11-3 and J is TRBJ2-2; D may be TRBD2 (6 bases). The length of the CDR3 is 15 residues. The V gene lost 2 bases and the J gene lost 2 bases, with 9 bases spanning the gap. Germline CDR1 reads SGHNT; CDR2 reads YENEEA. The CDR3 sequence: CASSLRGTNTGELFF. CDR3 nucleotides: TGTGCCAGCAGCTTACGCGGGACTAACACCGGGGAGCTGTTTTTT.

Of note for this clone: A junction boundary mismatches the germline segment, possibly from a read error. The rearrangement links TRBV12-5 to TRBJ1-2; D unclear. The CDR3 sequence is 17 residues long. Germline V gene lookup returns CDR1 LGHNT and CDR2 FRNRAP. The CDR3 spells CASGLVAGVWPYYGYTF. CDR3 DNA: TGTGCTAGTGGTTTGGTAGCCGGGGTCTGGCCCTACTACGGCTACACCTTC.

This sequence joins TRBV20-1 and TRBJ1-1, with D possibly TRBD1 on 5 matching bases. Germline CDR1 is DFQATT and CDR2 is SNEGSKA (reference sequence). The V end was cut by 2 bases, the J end by 8 bases, with 9 bases between. The CDR3 runs to 11 residues. Here the CDR3 reads CSARTGPEAFF. In DNA, the CDR3 is TGCAGTGCTAGAACAGGCCCCGAAGCTTTCTTT.

The chain combines TRBV12-5 with TRBJ1-3, with 9 nucleotides matching TRBD1. This CDR3 region has 21 residues. Germline V CDR1 and CDR2: LGHNT, FRNRAP. The ends lost 0 bases at V and 0 bases at J; junction bases unmatched: 15. In nucleotides, the CDR3 is TGTGCTAGTGGTTTGGTAATTTGGACAGGGGAAATACTTAGCTCTGGAAACACCATATATTTT. Its protein is CASGLVIWTGEILSSGNTIYF.

The count of this clone is one. The V gene is TRBV29-1, the J gene TRBJ1-2, with D possibly matching TRBD1 (6 bases). Germline V gene sequence: CDR1 SQVTM, CDR2 ANQGSEA. CDR3 length: 18 residues. V was pared by 0 bases and J by 0 bases, with 20 bases between. The CDR3 loop is CSVEDLGGLTDSNYGYTF. CDR3 DNA sequence: TGCAGCGTTGAAGATCTCGGGGGGCTTACCGATTCTAACTATGGCTACACCTTC.

The rearrangement joins TRBV9 to TRBJ2-1, with 12 bases lining up with TRBD2. The V segment lost 3 bases and the J segment 9 bases; nucleotides outside the gene matches: 4. CDR3 length: 14 residues. Germline CDR1 is SGDLS and CDR2 is YYNGEE. CDR3 amino acids: CASSASGRASEQFF. In DNA form, the CDR3 reads TGTGCCAGCAGCGCTAGCGGGAGGGCCAGTGAGCAGTTCTTC.

The chain couples TRBV7-2 to TRBJ1-5; the D gene is possibly TRBD1 (6 bases). Per the germline V gene, CDR1 is SGHTA and CDR2 is FQGNSA. V was clipped by 4 bases and J by 13 bases, with 17 bases between them. The CDR3 sequence is 13 residues long. The CDR3 bases are TGTGCCAGCAGCTCCGCCAGGGGCTCCCAACAGCATTTT. Its translation: CASSSARGSQQHF.

The chain carries TRBV9 and TRBJ2-3; 9 nucleotides line up with TRBD2. V shed 2 bases and J 0 bases; nucleotides not matched to a gene: 4. The CDR3 loop spans 16 amino acids. Germline CDR1 SGDLS, CDR2 YYNGEE. DNA for the CDR3: TGTGCCAGCAGCGTGTCGGGACTAGCAAGCACAGATACGCAGTATTTT. It is translated as CASSVSGLASTDTQYF.

This clone was detected a few times. The chain combines TRBV7-9 with TRBJ2-1, with 15 bases aligning to TRBD2. The CDR3 has 16 amino acids. Germline V gene lookup returns CDR1 SEHNR and CDR2 FQNEAQ (reference sequence). V lost 5 bases, J lost 12 bases, and 11 bases stayed unmatched. For the CDR3, the DNA is TGTGCCAGCAGCGCCGGACTAGCGGGAGGGCCAGAGTGGCAGTTCTTC. Translation gives CASSAGLAGGPEWQFF.